The 2 T cell receptor beta chains listed next were all sequenced from one sample in a study of monozygotic twins with inflammatory bowel disease. TCRdb re-called the 5' RACE reads, yielding one record per CDR3 amino acid sequence without DNA. Its listing shows around 40,000 distinct CDR3 sequences. Sequencing input: blood. The source of these receptors is a human donor with ulcerative colitis or Crohn's disease, or a healthy co-twin of an affected twin (not recorded which).

The chain has TRBV12-3 or TRBV12-4 and TRBJ1-2. CDR3 length equals 12 residues. The CDR3 reads CASSFGLLGYTF.

This sequence joins TRBV3-1 and TRBJ2-1; TCRdb calls TRBD2, which cannot be checked without DNA. Germline CDR1 LGHDT, CDR2 YNNKEL (reference sequence). The CDR3 spans 17 residues. The CDR3: CASSQDLPSGARNEQFF.